The 30 T cell receptor beta chains below were found in one sample sequenced in a study of beta chain features in type 1 diabetes. Study conclusions and caveats: Among all four CD4+ subsets, Type 1 diabetes patients had TCRB CDR3s that were moderately but significantly shorter.

These receptors have no identified antigens. Investigators reverse transcribed all isolated RNA, so they sequenced expressed TCRB transcripts. The data were produced by immunoSEQ multiplex PCR, yet TCRdb's version contains in-frame clones alone and is incomplete. Of 200,000 to 250,000 clones listed, around 14% are singletons. Sequencing was performed on naive CD4+ T cells from blood. The receptor source for this set is a man aged 25-40 years with type 1 diabetes.

This clone was picked up a small number of times. The chain is built from TRBV2 and TRBJ2-2; D perhaps matches TRBD2 (5 bases). CDR3 size: 13 residues. Per germline, CDR1 SNHLY and CDR2 FYNNEI. Trimming stripped 3 bases from V and 4 bases from J, with 6 bases between. The CDR3 loop reads CASSDEGTGELFF. CDR3 bases: TGTGCCAGCAGTGACGAGGGCACCGGGGAGCTGTTTTTT.

This clone was observed a few times. This chain links TRBV2 with TRBJ2-7; the D gene is possibly TRBD1 (6 bases). Germline CDR1 is SNHLY and CDR2 is FYNNEI. This CDR3 region has 15 residues. Trimming removed 1 base at V and 3 bases at J, with 13 bases between. In DNA, the CDR3 is TGTGCCAGCAGTGAAGAGGTTGGGACATACTACGAGCAGTACTTC. Encoded protein: CASSEEVGTYYEQYF.

For this clone: The sample carries other DNA sequences with the same CDR3. The V and J genes are TRBV29-1 and TRBJ1-5; the D is unclear. This CDR3 spans 12 amino acids. The germline CDR1 and CDR2 sequences are SQVTM and ANQGSEA. Trimming pared 6 bases from V and 3 bases from J, leaving 9 bases between. DNA of the CDR3: TGCAGCGTCGGAGGGTCCAATCAGCCCCAGCATTTT. It is translated as CSVGGSNQPQHF.

This clone was seen more than once but under ten times. The chain has TRBV29-1 and TRBJ1-5; unclear D gene. The CDR3 has 12 amino acids. Deletions cut 4 bases from V and 3 bases from J, with 7 bases between. The V gene's germline CDR1 is SQVTM and CDR2 ANQGSEA. CDR3 in amino acids: CSVGAFNQPQHF. CDR3 nucleotide sequence: TGCAGCGTTGGGGCGTTCAATCAGCCCCAGCATTTT.

V is TRBV7-9 and J is TRBJ1-1, with no clear D. CDR1 and CDR2 (germline): SEHNR, FQNEAQ (reference sequence). The CDR3 consists of 14 residues. V lost 1 base and J 1 base, leaving 7 bases between the germline ends. Here the CDR3 DNA reads TGTGCCAGCAGCTTAGGGCACAAGAACACTGAAGCTTTCTTT. Amino acid sequence: CASSLGHKNTEAFF.

This clone was seen a few times. The chain uses TRBV11-2 and TRBJ2-3; D is perhaps TRBD1 (5 bases). Per germline, CDR1 SGHAT and CDR2 FQNNGV. This CDR3 has 15 residues. Trimming cost V 0 bases and J 2 bases, with 9 bases left between them. DNA of the CDR3: TGTGCCAGCAGCTTAGATCAGGGAACCACAGATACGCAGTATTTT. Its translation: CASSLDQGTTDTQYF.

This chain connects TRBV6-5 to TRBJ2-7; D is ambiguous. Germline V lookup: CDR1 MNHEY, CDR2 SVGAGI. The V and J ends lost 6 bases and 5 bases respectively, with 11 bases between them. This CDR3 has 12 residues. Written as DNA, the CDR3 is TGTGCCAGCAGCGCAACAAGTAACGAGCAGTACTTC. Translating gives CASSATSNEQYF.

This clone was observed a handful of times. This chain joins TRBV30 and TRBJ2-4, with a possible D match to TRBD2 (6 bases). The length of the CDR3 is 14 residues. The germline V gene encodes CDR1 GTSNPN and CDR2 SVGIG (reference sequence). V lost 3 bases, J lost 3 bases, and 12 bases lay in between. DNA of the CDR3: TGTGCCTGGAGCCCCGGGGGTGGCAAAAACATTCAGTACTTC. Its protein is CAWSPGGGKNIQYF.

The rearrangement uses TRBV5-6 and TRBJ2-2; TRBD2 is a possible D gene (6 bases). The V gene lost 7 bases and the J gene lost 0 bases, with 16 bases spanning the gap. Germline CDR1 is SGHDT and CDR2 is YYEEEE. The CDR3 consists of 16 residues. In DNA, the CDR3 is TGTGCCAGCGTTATCCGGGGGATGACGAACACCGGGGAGCTGTTTTTT. Translated, it gives CASVIRGMTNTGELFF.

The V and J genes are TRBV29-1 and TRBJ2-2; 7 bases line up with TRBD2. The ends lost 7 bases at V and 4 bases at J; junction bases unmatched: 6. The CDR3 sequence is 13 residues long. Germline CDR1 SQVTM, CDR2 ANQGSEA. Here the CDR3 DNA reads TGCAGCGCCAGGACTAGAACCACCGGGGAGCTGTTTTTT. It codes for CSARTRTTGELFF.

This sequence joins TRBV10-2 and TRBJ2-3, with 7 bases that match TRBD1. In germline, CDR1 is WSHSY, CDR2 SAAADI. V shed 8 bases, J shed 4 bases, and the junction held 3 bases outside the gene matches. This CDR3 contains 12 residues. The CDR3 region is CASLQGSDTQYF. In nucleotides, the CDR3 is TGCGCCAGCTTACAGGGGTCAGATACGCAGTATTTT.

The rearrangement joins TRBV10-3 to TRBJ2-1, with a weak D call TRBD1 (6 bases). Germline loops: CDR1 ENHRY, CDR2 SYGVKD. Between the trimmed V and J ends, which lost 4 bases and 4 bases, there was a span of 14 bases. The CDR3 length is 15 residues. In DNA, the CDR3 is TGTGCCATCAGTGGGACGGAAGGGACATACAATGAGCAGTTCTTC. Its translation is CAISGTEGTYNEQFF.

This clone was seen more than once but under ten times. Other nucleotide sequences from this sample produce the same CDR3. The chain couples TRBV29-1 to TRBJ1-2; TRBD1 matches at 7 bases. Germline lookup yields CDR1 SQVTM and CDR2 ANQGSEA. With 6 bases clipped from V and 4 bases from J, the junction kept 5 bases outside the gene matches. There are 12 residues in the CDR3. DNA for the CDR3: TGCAGCGTCGGGGGACAGCTCTATGGCTACACCTTC. This encodes CSVGGQLYGYTF. The whole variable domain, remainder taken from reference TRBV29-1 and TRBJ1-2, is SAVISQKPSRDICQRGTSLTIQCQVDSQVTMMFWYRQQPGQSLTLIATANQGSEATYESGFVIDKFPISRPNLTFSTLTVSNMSPEDSSIYLCSVGGQLYGYTFGSGTRLTVV.

The sample holds a few counts of this clone. This sequence joins TRBV10-3 and TRBJ2-5; 8 nucleotides agree with TRBD1. The germline CDR1 and CDR2 sequences are ENHRY and SYGVKD. Unmatched junction bases numbered 10, after V lost 5 bases and J lost 5 bases. This CDR3 region has 15 residues. The CDR3: CAISTRTGSRETQYF. Written as DNA, the CDR3 is TGTGCCATCAGTACCCGGACAGGGTCTCGGGAGACCCAGTACTTC.

This clone was found a few times. The V call is TRBV19, the J call TRBJ1-1; D may be TRBD1 (5 bases). CDR1 LNHDA and CDR2 SQIVND come from the germline V gene (reference sequence). The V and J ends lost 4 bases and 1 base respectively, with 7 bases between them. CDR3 length equals 13 residues. The CDR3 DNA reads as TGTGCCAGTAGTACACAGGCGAACACTGAAGCTTTCTTT. It yields the protein CASSTQANTEAFF.

This chain connects TRBV29-1 to TRBJ1-1; the match to TRBD1 covers 7 bases. V shed 7 bases and J 9 bases; nucleotides not matched to a gene: 8. Germline CDR1 SQVTM, CDR2 ANQGSEA. The CDR3 spans 11 residues. The CDR3 loop is CSAGEGGQAFF. For the CDR3, the DNA is TGCAGCGCCGGCGAAGGGGGCCAAGCTTTCTTT.

This clone was counted between two and nine times. The chain links TRBV4-1 to TRBJ2-7; TRBD2 aligns across 10 bases. The CDR3 is 18 amino acids. Germline lookup yields CDR1 MGHRA and CDR2 YSYEKL. V shed 4 bases, J shed 2 bases, and the junction held 14 bases outside the gene matches. CDR3 amino acids: CASSPRGTSDSTPYEQYF. For the CDR3, the DNA is TGCGCCAGCAGCCCCCGTGGGACTAGCGATAGTACCCCCTACGAGCAGTACTTC.

V gene TRBV14 combines with J gene TRBJ1-2, with 11 nucleotides matching TRBD1. CDR3 length: 16 residues. V trimming: 1 base; J trimming: 4 bases; junction bases outside the gene matches: 5. CDR1 and CDR2 (germline): SGHDN, FVKESK. CDR3 nucleotides: TGTGCCAGCAGCCAAGGGACAGGGGGCTGGATCTATGGCTACACCTTC. It is translated as CASSQGTGGWIYGYTF.

V and J are TRBV18 and TRBJ2-7; D is uncertain. The V gene lost 0 bases and the J gene lost 8 bases, with 17 bases spanning the gap. The CDR3 has 15 amino acids. The germline V gene has CDR1 KGHSH and CDR2 LQKENI. DNA of the CDR3: TGTGCCAGCTCACCACCCTCCGCCTCCTACGTGAAGCAGTACTTC. This gives the protein CASSPPSASYVKQYF.

This clone was picked up a small number of times. The J gene is TRBJ2-7, the V gene TRBV19; D not resolved. V was pared by 6 bases and J by 3 bases, with 12 bases between. The CDR3 is 13 amino acids. Germline V lookup: CDR1 LNHDA, CDR2 SQIVND (reference sequence). CDR3 amino acids: CASSAETGYEQYF. CDR3 coding DNA: TGTGCCAGTAGCGCGGAGACCGGCTACGAGCAGTACTTC.

V and J are TRBV6-4 and TRBJ2-7, with D possibly being TRBD2 (6 bases). This CDR3 region has 17 residues. Germline values: CDR1 MRHNA, CDR2 SNTAGT. V was clipped by 2 bases and J by 0 bases, with 17 bases between them. CDR3 region: CASSDPTFMEGSYEQYF. The CDR3 DNA is TGTGCCAGCAGTGACCCCACCTTTATGGAGGGCTCCTACGAGCAGTACTTC.

This chain joins TRBV6-5 and TRBJ2-3, with a possible D match to TRBD2 (5 bases). The CDR3 contains 13 residues. From germline, CDR1 is MNHEY and CDR2 SVGAGI. V gave up 6 bases and J gave up 6 bases, with 13 bases separating them. The CDR3: CASRGPRGDTQYF. CDR3 nucleotides: TGTGCCAGCAGAGGGCCGCGCGGGGATACGCAGTATTTT.

CDR3 region: CASSFSRRNSPLHF. In DNA form, the CDR3 reads TGTGCCAGCAGTTTTTCCCGGCGGAATTCACCCCTCCACTTT. This chain joins TRBV28 and TRBJ1-6; D is unresolved. V was trimmed by 3 bases and J by 7 bases, leaving 10 bases between them. This CDR3 spans 14 amino acids. Germline lookup yields CDR1 MDHEN and CDR2 SYDVKM.

In nucleotides, the CDR3 is TGTGCCAGCAGCTTAGTCGGGAGCCGCACAGATACGCAGTATTTT. Amino acid sequence: CASSLVGSRTDTQYF. The chain carries TRBV7-2 and TRBJ2-3, with D possibly matching TRBD2 (6 bases). The CDR3 is made up of 15 amino acids. V shed 1 base and J shed 1 base, with 9 bases lying between them. Germline values: CDR1 SGHTA, CDR2 FQGNSA.

The rearrangement joins TRBV15 to TRBJ2-5; TRBD2 aligns across 7 bases. This CDR3 is built from 15 residues. Trimming cost V 2 bases and J 4 bases; bases outside gene matches: 7. In germline, CDR1 is LNHNV, CDR2 YYDKDF (reference sequence). CDR3 residues: CATSRPGLDGETQYF. The CDR3, as DNA: TGTGCCACCAGCAGACCCGGACTAGATGGAGAGACCCAGTACTTC.

V and J are TRBV9 and TRBJ1-4, with 7 bases matching TRBD1. V was clipped by 0 bases and J by 8 bases; unmatched bases: 7. CDR1 is SGDLS, CDR2 YYNGEE, per germline. The length of the CDR3 is 15 residues. The CDR3 DNA reads as TGTGCCAGCAGCGTAGCTACAGGGGATTACGAAAAACTGTTTTTT. This codes for CASSVATGDYEKLFF.

The rearrangement uses TRBV5-1 and TRBJ2-5; 7 positions match TRBD1. The CDR3 sequence is 16 residues long. V was pared by 4 bases and J by 2 bases, with 11 bases of the junction left unmatched. The germline V gene encodes CDR1 SGHRS and CDR2 YFSETQ. CDR3 nucleotide sequence: TGCGCCAGCAGCATGCTAGGGACAGCTGATCAAGAGACCCAGTACTTC. It specifies CASSMLGTADQETQYF.

This rearrangement joins TRBV10-1 to TRBJ1-6, with a weak D call TRBD1 (6 bases). The V gene's germline CDR1 is WNHNN and CDR2 SYGVQD (reference sequence). The V and J ends lost 4 bases and 9 bases respectively, with 7 bases between them. The CDR3 runs to 12 residues. The CDR3 is CASSGTASPLHF. CDR3 sequence (DNA): TGCGCCAGCAGTGGGACAGCTTCACCCCTCCACTTT.

The chain is built from TRBV7-9 and TRBJ2-1, with D perhaps matching TRBD2 (6 bases). Germline V gene sequence: CDR1 SEHNR, CDR2 FQNEAQ (reference sequence). The CDR3 is 12 amino acids. V lost 1 base to trimming and J lost 14 bases, with 12 bases between them. This CDR3 reads CASSLDRSGEFF. CDR3 in DNA: TGTGCCAGCAGCTTAGACAGGTCGGGGGAGTTCTTC. Based on the CDR3 plus reference TRBV7-9 and TRBJ2-1, the full variable domain is DTGVSQNPRHKITKRGQNVTFRCDPISEHNRLYWYRQTLGQGPEFLTYFQNEAQLEKSRLLSDRFSAERPKGSFSTLEIQRTEQGDSAMYLCASSLDRSGEFFGPGTRLTVL.

This rearrangement joins TRBV4-1 to TRBJ1-3, with D possibly being TRBD1 (5 bases). The CDR3 consists of 17 residues. Germline CDR1 MGHRA, CDR2 YSYEKL. Trimming took 0 bases from V and 0 from J, leaving 12 bases between them. The CDR3: CASSQDAYRYSGNTIYF. Written as DNA, the CDR3 is TGCGCCAGCAGCCAAGATGCCTACAGGTACTCTGGAAACACCATATATTTT.